The entry that follows covers one TCR beta chain sequence. This clonotype was observed once. The antigen it recognizes is unknown. One base away there is no much larger clone; base qualities are not given. These data are taken from a study of identical twins (dated by TCRdb to 2015 to 2016). Context from the whole study: To test whether fetal clonotypes persist, the study used deep sequencing on TCR alpha and beta repertoires from monozygotic twins, unrelated adults of various ages, and cord blood. Replicate twin experiments were performed at different times using different library preparation protocols to rule out contamination.

The library was built by means of 5' RACE. The data were produced on an Illumina HiSeq 2000. Template switching introduced a universal primer binding site; the final cDNA contained a unique molecular identifier, enabling accurate counting of TCR cDNA molecules. Specific primers in the conserved constant-segment region were used to synthesize first-strand cDNA for TCR alpha and beta chains. To control for contamination, every cDNA library was double barcoded, receiving both a SMART-Mk sample barcode and Illumina barcodes. TruSeq adapter sequences, together with Illumina sample barcodes, were added in two successive PCR steps. The Illumina HiSeq platform was used with custom primers to sequence TCR alpha and beta cDNA libraries. The authors' analysis ran thus. Unique molecular identifiers were extracted from raw reads with MiGEC, and CDR3 positions were determined with MiXCR. Recombination models were inferred per individual with the repgenHMM and IGoR tools using an EM algorithm. The analysis of shared clonotypes was done with the tcR package in R, with sharing normalized by the product of cloneset sizes. To study raw recombination free of thymic and clonal selection effects, out-of-frame nonproductive sequences were analyzed. Starting from the raw public reads, TCRdb applied fastp trimming at Q25, assembled clones with MiXCR and retained in-frame beta chains. For every CDR3 protein sequence, its rows merge into one entry that carries the most common genes and DNA. The V and J calls and clone size come from TCRdb's table, not from the authors' own analysis. The sample table contains more than 1.5 million distinct CDR3 sequences; only one count was recorded for less than 40% of them. The ten most abundant clones make up less than 0.35% of the sample.

Only healthy Caucasian donors were included. Results the study describes overall, beyond this receptor: Conclusions relied on cross-sectional statistical analysis, since the same donors could not be followed over many years. Abundant cord blood beta clonotypes carried fewer insertions; young adult naive repertoires showed a weaker similar trend, while memory repertoires showed none. Out-of-frame TCR alpha sharing in monozygotic twins was systematically underestimated by recombination models, whereas sharing between unrelated individuals was in agreement with the recombination models. Zero-insertion analyses could be partly confounded by invariant T cells such as MAIT and iNKT, although diverse VJ usage argued against such confounding for most clonotypes. A weaker excess of twin sharing was found in beta out-of-frame sequences because the signal-to-noise ratio was lowered by fewer shared sequences. Compared with coincidental sharing between unrelated individuals, out-of-frame TCR alpha sequences shared between twins had an excess of sequences with low generation probability.

The sequence was collected from a newborn girl in good health. Sequencing was carried out using cord blood.

The CDR3 region reads CSANFRTGSNQPQHF. The nucleotide sequence reads as follows: TGCAGTGCTAACTTCCGGACAGGGAGTAATCAGCCCCAGCATTTT. This receptor chain uses TRBV20-1 and TRBJ1-5; TRBD1 agrees with 8 junctional bases. The germline V gene (reference sequence) yields DFQATT for CDR1 and SNEGSKA for CDR2. Compared with germline, V lacks 4 bases and J lacks 4 bases; bases without a gene match: 9. The CDR3 starts with the cysteine, ends with the phenylalanine, and has 15 residues. Of the read, only the CDR3 DNA is kept; its 45 bases are in frame from base 1.